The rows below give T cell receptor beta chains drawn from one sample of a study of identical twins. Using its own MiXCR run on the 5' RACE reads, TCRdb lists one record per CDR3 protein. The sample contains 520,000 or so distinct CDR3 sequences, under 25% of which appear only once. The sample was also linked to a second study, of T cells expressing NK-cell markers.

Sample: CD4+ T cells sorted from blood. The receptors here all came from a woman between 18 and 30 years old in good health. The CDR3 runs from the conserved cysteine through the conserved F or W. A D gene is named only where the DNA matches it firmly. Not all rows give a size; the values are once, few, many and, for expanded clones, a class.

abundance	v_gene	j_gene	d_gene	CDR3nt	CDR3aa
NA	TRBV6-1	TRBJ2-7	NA	TGTGCCAGCACTGGGGGGACCGCCTACGAGCAGTACTTC	CASTGGTAYEQYF
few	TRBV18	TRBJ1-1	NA	TGTGCCAGCTCACCATCCCAACCGGTAGTCGTAAACACTGAAGCTTTCTTT	CASSPSQPVVVNTEAFF
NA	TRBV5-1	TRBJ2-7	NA	TGCGCCAGCAGCTTGGGAATCAGGGGCGAGCAGTACTTC	CASSLGIRGEQYF
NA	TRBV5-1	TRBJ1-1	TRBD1	TGCGCCAGCAGCTCCGGGGACAGACACACTGAAGCTTTCTTT	CASSSGDRHTEAFF
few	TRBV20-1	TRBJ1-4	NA	TGCAGTGCTTCGACACCGGGGGGTGGGAAACTGTTTTTT	CSASTPGGGKLFF
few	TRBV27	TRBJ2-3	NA	TGTGCCAGCAGCTCTAGGGGTGGAGATACGCAGTATTTT	CASSSRGGDTQYF
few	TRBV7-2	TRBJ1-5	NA	TGTGCCAGCAGCTTAGGTAGTTGGAGGGCCCAGCCCCAGCATTTT	CASSLGSWRAQPQHF
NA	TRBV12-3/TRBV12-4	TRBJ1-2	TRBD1	TGTGCCAGCAGTTTAACTCTCAGGGGGGACCGGGGCTACACCTTC	CASSLTLRGDRGYTF
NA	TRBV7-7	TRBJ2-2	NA	TGTGCTAGCAGCTTAGCAGGAGGGGCGGCCGGGGAGCTGTTTTTT	CASSLAGGAAGELFF
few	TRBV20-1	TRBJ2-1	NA	TGCAGTCCCAAGCAGTGGTACTCCTACAATGAGCAGTTCTTC	CSPKQWYSYNEQFF
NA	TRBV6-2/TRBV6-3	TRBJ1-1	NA	TGTGCCAGCAGTTACACCTACATCGGGGCTTTCTTT	CASSYTYIGAFF
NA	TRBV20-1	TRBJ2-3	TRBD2	TGCAGTGCTAGGGGGGGGGAAGGTACGCAGTATTTT	CSARGGEGTQYF
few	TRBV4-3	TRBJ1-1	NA	TGCGCCAGCAGCCAAGCGGCCATGAACACTGAAGCTTTCTTT	CASSQAAMNTEAFF
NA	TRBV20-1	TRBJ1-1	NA	TGCAGTGCTAGGCCCGGGTCCCGAGGATGGTCTGAAGCTTTCTTT	CSARPGSRGWSEAFF
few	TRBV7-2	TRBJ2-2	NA	TGTGCCAGCAGCCTTAATGGGGGCGGGGAGCTGTTTTTT	CASSLNGGGELFF
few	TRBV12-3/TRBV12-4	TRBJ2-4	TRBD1	TGTGCCAGCAGCAAGACAGGGGGTCAAAACATTCAGTACTTC	CASSKTGGQNIQYF